Each of the 8 T cell receptor beta chains below was sequenced from the same sample in a study of glioma-infiltrating T cells after dendritic cell vaccination. The assay was immunoSEQ multiplex PCR, and TCRdb's table has in-frame clones only and misses some. The sample lists 55,000 to 75,000 clones; roughly 79% were seen once. Material: blood, obtained before dendritic cell vaccination. The receptors stem from a human donor with glioblastoma.

The chain links TRBV13 to TRBJ1-1; tentatively, D is TRBD1 (6 bases). CDR3 size: 15 residues. Trimming pared 4 bases from V and 1 base from J, leaving 13 bases between. Looked up from germline, CDR1 is PRHDT and CDR2 is FYEKMQ (reference sequence). CDR3 in DNA: TGTGCCAGCAGCTCCGGGGGGCGAGGGAACACTGAAGCTTTCTTT. Amino acids: CASSSGGRGNTEAFF.

This chain joins TRBV5-6 and TRBJ1-1; D may be TRBD1 (5 bases). The CDR3 length is 18 residues. Between the trimmed V and J ends, which lost 4 bases and 4 bases, there was a span of 26 bases. CDR1 is SGHDT, CDR2 YYEEEE, per germline. CDR3 nucleotides: TGTGCCAGCAGCACCCTAGCGGAATTTAGGGGCGAAGCCACTGAAGCTTTCTTT. As protein: CASSTLAEFRGEATEAFF.

The V and J genes are TRBV6-5 and TRBJ2-4, with 9 bases lining up with TRBD1. This CDR3 region has 14 residues. The V gene end was trimmed by 6 bases and the J gene end by 9 bases; junction bases not matched to a gene: 9. Germline V gene sequence: CDR1 MNHEY, CDR2 SVGAGI. The CDR3 region has the DNA TGTGCCAGCAGCAACGGACAGGGGATCGGCATTCAGTACTTC. Translated: CASSNGQGIGIQYF.

The chain joins TRBV14 to TRBJ2-1, with TRBD1 matching over 11 bases. This CDR3 has 15 residues. The junction had 6 bases not matched to a gene; V was cut back by 2 bases and J by 9 bases. CDR1 is SGHDN and CDR2 is FVKESK in the germline V gene. CDR3 DNA sequence: TGTGCCAGCAGCCAACTCGGGACAGGGGGGTCTGAGCAGTTCTTC. Protein product: CASSQLGTGGSEQFF.

The chain uses TRBV15 and TRBJ1-4, with D possibly being TRBD1 (6 bases). Trimming cost V 0 bases and J 8 bases, with 13 bases left between them. The CDR3 length is 15 residues. Germline CDR1 and CDR2: LNHNV and YYDKDF (reference sequence). The CDR3: CATSRDFTGQEKLFF. In DNA, the CDR3 is TGTGCCACCAGCAGAGATTTTACAGGGCAGGAAAAACTGTTTTTT.

The chain carries TRBV11-3 and TRBJ2-2, with TRBD1 matching 10 bases. With 1 base clipped from V and 4 bases from J, the junction kept 3 bases outside the gene matches. The CDR3 contains 16 residues. Germline assignment: CDR1 SGHNT and CDR2 YENEEA. This CDR3 reads CASSLGGQGGTGELFF. CDR3 nucleotides: TGTGCCAGCAGCTTAGGCGGACAGGGGGGCACCGGGGAGCTGTTTTTT.

Comment on this clone: The junction and the germline gene differ at one end; a read error may be behind it. The chain employs TRBV27 and TRBJ2-2; 7 positions match TRBD1. The CDR3 runs 14 residues. Germline values: CDR1 MNHEY, CDR2 SMNVEV (reference sequence). CDR3 nucleotide sequence: TGTGCCAGCAGCCAGACAGGGTTCGCCGGGGAGTTGTTTTTT. Its translation: CASSQTGFAGELFF.

In its sample, this clone was seen a few times. V usage is TRBV5-1 and J usage is TRBJ2-5, with TRBD2 matching over 7 bases. The trim removed 5 bases at V and 2 bases at J, leaving 9 bases unmatched. This CDR3 spans 15 amino acids. Germline-derived CDR1 and CDR2 are SGHRS and YFSETQ. CDR3 nucleotide sequence: TGCGCCAGCAGACCAGTTCTTAGCGGGCAAGAGACCCAGTACTTC. It codes for CASRPVLSGQETQYF.